This T cell receptor (beta chain) stems from a study of vaccination effects on CD4 cells after COVID-19. Study-wide points: Marked contraction was observed in infection-induced and vaccine-induced clones late after vaccination. The study got few convalescent patients and did not collect any early post-infection timepoints.

About this clone itself: What it recognizes is unknown.

Data came from immunoSEQ multiplex PCR; TCRdb stores just in-frame clones and leaves some out. The data hold 40,000 to 50,000 clones, with around 80% observed a single time. The ViraFEST assay expanded antigen-specific CD4+ T cells with viral peptide pools before sequencing. Once cultured for under 11 days, the cells underwent separation to obtain CD4+ T cells. Every participant took two doses of the BNT162b2 or mRNA-1273 vaccine. Cultures used approximately 2 million PBMC per well, roughly 9.8 IU/ml IL-2 and around 9.8 ug/ml peptides. IL-2 medium was substituted for half the medium on days 3 and 7. The sample consisted of CD4+ T cells from PBMCs cultured with HCoV-OC43 spike peptides, taken after COVID-19 vaccination. Subset denoted: HCoV-OC43 spike overlapping peptide pool stimulation. The sequence came from a human donor who received a COVID-19 vaccine.

CDR3 sequence: CASSDLPRDTQYF. The CDR3 region has the DNA TGTGCCAGCAGTGACCTGCCCCGGGATACGCAGTATTTT. The genes are TRBV6-4 and TRBJ2-3, with D hard to call. In germline, CDR1 is MRHNA, CDR2 SNTAGT. The CDR3 is 13 amino acids. The V end lost 2 bases, the J end lost 6 bases, and 9 bases lay between the germline ends.